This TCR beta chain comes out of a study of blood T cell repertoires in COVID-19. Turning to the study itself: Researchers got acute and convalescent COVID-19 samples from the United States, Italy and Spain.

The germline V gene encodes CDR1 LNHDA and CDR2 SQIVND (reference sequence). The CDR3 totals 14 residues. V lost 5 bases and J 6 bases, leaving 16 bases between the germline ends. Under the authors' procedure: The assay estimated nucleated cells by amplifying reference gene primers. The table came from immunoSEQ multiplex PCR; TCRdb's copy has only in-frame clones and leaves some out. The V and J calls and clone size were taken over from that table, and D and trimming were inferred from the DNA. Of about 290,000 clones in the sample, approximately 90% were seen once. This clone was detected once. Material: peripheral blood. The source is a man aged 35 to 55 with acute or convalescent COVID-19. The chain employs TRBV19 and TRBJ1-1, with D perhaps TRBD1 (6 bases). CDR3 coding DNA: TGTGCCAGTAGTCTAGGATCAGGGGTTTCTGAAGCTTTCTTT. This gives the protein CASSLGSGVSEAFF.